Listed below are T cell receptor beta chains from one sample, sequenced in a study of Ad26.COV2.S vaccination and SARS-CoV-2 variants. Produced via immunoSEQ multiplex PCR; TCRdb's table is partial and in-frame only. The sample consists of roughly 400,000 clones, roughly 91% of them appearing once. Sequenced material: peripheral blood, taken in a trial of Ad26.COV2.S vaccine versus placebo. These receptors all stem from a person aged 18-60 years who received the Ad26.COV2.S COVID-19 vaccine or a placebo. Each CDR3 is given with its conserved first and last residue. The D gene is left open where the match is weak. Rows may omit the clone size; those that give it use once, few, many or a size class.

clone_size,j_call,v_call,d_call,cdr3_aa,cdr3_nt
NA,TRBJ2-6,TRBV28,NA,CASTADRLSGANVLTF,TGTGCCAGCACAGCGGACAGACTCTCTGGGGCCAACGTCCTGACTTTC
NA,TRBJ1-6,TRBV15,NA,CATSRVSEGRSPLHF,TGTGCCACCAGCAGAGTTTCGGAGGGGAGGTCACCCCTCCACTTT
NA,TRBJ1-1,TRBV19,NA,CASRPQAGTSVNTEAFF,TGTGCCAGCCGCCCCCAGGCCGGGACAAGTGTGAACACTGAAGCTTTCTTT
NA,TRBJ1-4,TRBV4-1,NA,CASSHGMNEKLFF,TGCGCCAGCAGCCATGGAATGAACGAAAAACTGTTTTTT
NA,TRBJ2-1,TRBV10-3,TRBD2,CAISENSGSRFNEQFF,TGTGCCATCAGCGAAAATAGCGGGAGCCGTTTCAATGAGCAGTTCTTC
NA,TRBJ2-3,TRBV5-7,TRBD2,CATDRTSGSTDTQYF,TGTGCCACCGATAGGACTAGCGGGAGCACAGATACGCAGTATTTT
NA,TRBJ1-5,TRBV3-1/TRBV3-2,TRBD1,CASSQGTGGQQPQHF,TGTGCCAGCAGCCAAGGGACAGGGGGCCAACAGCCCCAGCATTTT
NA,TRBJ1-2,TRBV5-8,TRBD1,CASRKAGGIYGYTF,TGTGCCAGCAGGAAGGCAGGGGGCATCTATGGCTACACCTTC
NA,TRBJ2-7,TRBV4-2,NA,CASSQDRGTSSYEQYF,TGTGCCAGCAGCCAAGATCGAGGGACATCCTCCTACGAGCAGTACTTC
NA,TRBJ2-3,TRBV19,TRBD1,CASSRPGTASDTQYF,TGTGCCAGTAGTAGGCCCGGGACAGCTTCAGATACGCAGTATTTT
NA,TRBJ1-1,TRBV6-5,NA,CASRRGDTNTEAFF,TGTGCCAGCAGGCGAGGGGACACCAACACTGAAGCTTTCTTT
NA,TRBJ1-2,TRBV4-2,TRBD1,CASSQPPTGGSGGYTF,TGTGCCAGCAGCCAGCCCCCGACAGGGGGTTCTGGTGGCTACACCTTC
NA,TRBJ1-1,TRBV29-1,TRBD1,CSVRDRGNTEAFF,TGCAGCGTTCGAGACAGGGGAAACACTGAAGCTTTCTTT
NA,TRBJ2-3,TRBV6-5,TRBD2,CASRRTSGTDTQYF,TGTGCCAGCAGGAGGACTAGCGGGACAGATACGCAGTATTTT
NA,TRBJ2-3,TRBV9,NA,CASSVGAESSTDTQYF,TGTGCCAGCAGCGTAGGGGCGGAATCTAGCACAGATACGCAGTATTTT
NA,TRBJ2-3,TRBV28,NA,CASSLLGTTSTDTQYF,TGTGCCAGCAGTTTACTAGGGACCACTAGCACAGATACGCAGTATTTT
NA,TRBJ2-2,TRBV19,TRBD2,CASSTGLAGELFF,TGTGCCAGTAGTACCGGACTAGCCGGGGAGCTGTTTTTT
once,TRBJ1-6,TRBV2,TRBD1,CAQWGSTRDRNSPLHF,TGTGCCCAGTGGGGGAGCACCCGGGACAGAAATTCACCCCTCCACTTT
NA,TRBJ1-1,TRBV30,NA,CAWSVLGGNMNTEAFF,TGTGCCTGGAGTGTACTTGGGGGGAACATGAACACTGAAGCTTTCTTT
NA,TRBJ2-1,TRBV25-1,NA,CASSGQIYNEQFF,TGTGCCAGCAGCGGACAGATTTACAATGAGCAGTTCTTC
NA,TRBJ2-1,TRBV30,NA,CAWSQEGANEQFF,TGTGCCTGGAGTCAGGAGGGTGCCAATGAGCAGTTCTTC
NA,TRBJ2-5,TRBV3-1/TRBV3-2,NA,CASSQSETQETQYF,TGTGCCAGCAGCCAGAGCGAGACCCAAGAGACCCAGTACTTC
NA,TRBJ2-7,TRBV4-2,TRBD2,CASSQEDSGSNEQYF,TGTGCCAGCAGCCAAGAGGACAGCGGGAGTAACGAGCAGTACTTC
NA,TRBJ2-3,TRBV14,NA,CASSQVEDNTDTQYF,TGTGCCAGCAGCCAAGTAGAGGACAACACAGATACGCAGTATTTT
NA,TRBJ2-7,TRBV5-4,NA,CASSLSRAGRGEQYF,TGTGCCAGCAGCCTGTCGAGGGCAGGGCGGGGCGAGCAGTACTTC
NA,TRBJ2-1,TRBV27,NA,CASSQDWGSYNEQFF,TGTGCCAGCAGTCAGGACTGGGGCTCCTACAATGAGCAGTTCTTC
NA,TRBJ2-2,TRBV7-9,NA,CASSFNRMNTGELFF,TGTGCCAGCAGCTTCAACAGGATGAACACCGGGGAGCTGTTTTTT
NA,TRBJ2-7,TRBV19,TRBD2,CASSSTSGNSYEQYF,TGTGCCAGTAGTTCGACTAGCGGGAATTCCTACGAGCAGTACTTC
NA,TRBJ2-1,TRBV7-3,TRBD2,CASSPHRKREGLSFWNEQFF,TGTGCCAGCAGCCCCCATAGAAAGCGGGAGGGCCTATCCTTTTGGAATGAGCAGTTCTTC
few,TRBJ1-2,TRBV4-2,NA,CASSQDTWDYGYTF,TGTGCCAGCAGCCAAGATACGTGGGACTATGGCTACACCTTC
NA,TRBJ2-7,TRBV28,NA,CASSPSGAGTEQYF,TGTGCCAGCAGTCCCTCCGGAGCAGGGACCGAGCAGTACTTC
NA,TRBJ1-2,TRBV11-1,TRBD1,CASSPTGYRGYTF,TGTGCCAGCAGCCCGACAGGGTACAGGGGCTACACCTTC
NA,TRBJ1-5,TRBV28,NA,CASRGVGNQPQHF,TGTGCCAGCAGGGGGGTGGGAAATCAGCCCCAGCATTTT
NA,TRBJ2-2,TRBV27,TRBD2,CASSLIGTSGQGGELFF,TGTGCCAGCAGTTTAATCGGGACTAGCGGACAGGGTGGGGAGCTGTTTTTT
NA,TRBJ1-4,TRBV28,NA,CASKIGTNEKLFF,TGTGCCAGCAAAATAGGAACTAATGAAAAACTGTTTTTT
NA,TRBJ2-3,TRBV30,NA,CAWSVPTDTQYF,TGTGCCTGGAGTGTCCCCACAGATACGCAGTATTTT
NA,TRBJ1-5,TRBV2,NA,CASTQVGGYQPQHF,TGTGCCAGCACCCAGGTGGGGGGTTATCAGCCCCAGCATTTT
NA,TRBJ1-5,TRBV28,NA,CASSSGGYSNQPQHF,TGTGCCAGCAGTTCCGGAGGATATAGCAATCAGCCCCAGCATTTT
NA,TRBJ2-1,TRBV5-1,TRBD2,CASSYRLAGYNEQFF,TGCGCCAGCAGCTATAGACTAGCGGGGTACAATGAGCAGTTCTTC
NA,TRBJ2-7,TRBV7-2,TRBD2,CASSPGAGVSYEQYF,TGTGCCAGCAGCCCGGGAGCGGGAGTATCCTACGAGCAGTACTTC
NA,TRBJ1-2,TRBV25-1,NA,CASSEYTSGYGYTF,TGTGCCAGCAGTGAATATACGTCGGGATATGGCTACACCTTC
NA,TRBJ1-2,TRBV4-1,NA,CASSQVSREAGYTF,TGCGCCAGCAGCCAAGTCTCCAGGGAGGCTGGCTACACCTTC
NA,TRBJ2-7,TRBV28,TRBD1,CASSLFQWDRKSYEQYF,TGTGCCAGCAGTTTATTTCAATGGGACAGGAAGTCCTACGAGCAGTACTTC
once,TRBJ2-3,TRBV28,TRBD1,CASSDRGGTDTQYF,TGTGCCAGCAGTGACAGGGGAGGCACAGATACGCAGTATTTT
NA,TRBJ1-1,TRBV6-6,TRBD1,CASSPPWQGAGGNTEAFF,TGTGCCAGCAGTCCCCCTTGGCAGGGGGCGGGGGGGAACACTGAAGCTTTCTTT
NA,TRBJ2-7,TRBV7-9,NA,CASSHTESLDF,TGTGCCAGCAGCCATACTGAGTCCCTAGACTTC
NA,TRBJ2-5,TRBV29-1,TRBD1,CSVADRAETQYF,TGCAGCGTGGCGGACAGGGCAGAGACCCAGTACTTC
NA,TRBJ1-3,TRBV9,NA,CASSVGQSGNTIYF,TGTGCCAGCAGCGTAGGCCAGTCTGGAAACACCATATATTTT
NA,TRBJ2-7,TRBV6-5,NA,CASSYIQGNSYEQYF,TGTGCCAGCAGTTATATACAGGGCAACTCCTACGAGCAGTACTTC
once,TRBJ2-3,TRBV5-5,NA,CASSFGGNTISTDTQYF,TGTGCCAGCAGCTTTGGTGGGAACACTATTAGCACAGATACGCAGTATTTT
NA,TRBJ2-7,TRBV28,NA,CASGWSEQYF,TGTGCCAGTGGGTGGAGCGAGCAGTACTTC
NA,TRBJ2-1,TRBV19,TRBD1,CASSPRDRMSGEQFF,TGTGCCAGTAGTCCCCGGGACAGAATGTCCGGTGAGCAGTTCTTC
NA,TRBJ2-1,TRBV27,TRBD2,CASSLAFGLAAEQFF,TGTGCCAGCAGTTTAGCTTTCGGACTAGCCGCTGAGCAGTTCTTC
NA,TRBJ2-2,TRBV9,NA,CASSEGRDTGELFF,TGTGCCAGCAGCGAAGGCCGGGACACCGGGGAGCTGTTTTTT
once,TRBJ2-5,TRBV9,NA,CASGGTQYF,TGTGCCAGCGGAGGAACCCAGTACTTC